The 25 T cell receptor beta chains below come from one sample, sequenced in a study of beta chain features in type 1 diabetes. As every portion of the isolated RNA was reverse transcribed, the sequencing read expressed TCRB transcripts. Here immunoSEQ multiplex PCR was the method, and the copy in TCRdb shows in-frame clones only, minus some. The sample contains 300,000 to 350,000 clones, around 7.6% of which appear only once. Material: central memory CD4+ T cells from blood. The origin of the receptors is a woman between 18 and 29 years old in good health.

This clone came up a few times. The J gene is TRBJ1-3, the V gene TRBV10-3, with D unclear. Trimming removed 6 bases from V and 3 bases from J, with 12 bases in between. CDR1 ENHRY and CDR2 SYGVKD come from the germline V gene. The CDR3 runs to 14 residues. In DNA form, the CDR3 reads TGTGCCATCAGCCTGGACCTGGGTGGAAACACCATATATTTT. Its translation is CAISLDLGGNTIYF.

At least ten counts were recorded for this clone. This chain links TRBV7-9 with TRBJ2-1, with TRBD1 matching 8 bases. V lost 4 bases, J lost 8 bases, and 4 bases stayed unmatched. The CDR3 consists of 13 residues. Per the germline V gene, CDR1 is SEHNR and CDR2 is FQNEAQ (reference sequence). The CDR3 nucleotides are TGTGCCAGCAGCTCGCAGGGGGCCTATGAGCAGTTCTTC. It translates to CASSSQGAYEQFF.

The DNA for the CDR3 is TGTGCCAGCAGCCTCAAGACAGGCTCTAACTATGGCTACACCTTC. It translates to CASSLKTGSNYGYTF. This chain uses TRBV7-3 with TRBJ1-2, with D tentatively TRBD1 (6 bases). Germline V gene sequence: CDR1 SGHTA, CDR2 FQGTGA. The germline V and J ends were trimmed by 5 bases and 0 bases, with 13 bases remaining between them. The length of the CDR3 is 15 residues.

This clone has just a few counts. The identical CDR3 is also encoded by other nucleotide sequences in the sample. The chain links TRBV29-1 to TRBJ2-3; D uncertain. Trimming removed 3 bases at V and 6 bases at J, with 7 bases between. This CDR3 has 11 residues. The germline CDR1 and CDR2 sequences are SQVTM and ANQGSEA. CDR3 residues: CSVDRADTQYF. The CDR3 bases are TGCAGCGTTGATCGAGCGGATACGCAGTATTTT.

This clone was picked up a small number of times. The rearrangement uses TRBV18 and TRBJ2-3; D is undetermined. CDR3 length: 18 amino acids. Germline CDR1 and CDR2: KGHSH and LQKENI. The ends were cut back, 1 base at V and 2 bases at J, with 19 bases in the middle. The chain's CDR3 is CASSPLTTSGKITDTQYF. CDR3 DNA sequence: TGTGCCAGCTCACCACTAACAACGTCCGGAAAGATCACAGATACGCAGTATTTT.

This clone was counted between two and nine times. In DNA, the CDR3 is TGTGCCAGCAGTTACAAACTAGCGGGAGTCGACGAGCAGTACTTC. This translates into CASSYKLAGVDEQYF. The gene calls are TRBV6-6 and TRBJ2-7; TRBD2 agrees at 11 bases. CDR1 is MNHNY and CDR2 is SVGAGI in the germline V gene (reference sequence). This CDR3 contains 15 residues. V dropped 2 bases and J dropped 5; count of bases not matched to a gene: 5.

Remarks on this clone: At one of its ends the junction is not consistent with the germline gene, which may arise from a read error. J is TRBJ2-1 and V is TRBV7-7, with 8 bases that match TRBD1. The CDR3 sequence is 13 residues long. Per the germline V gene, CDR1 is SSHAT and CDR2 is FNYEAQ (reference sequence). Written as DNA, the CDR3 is TGTGCTAGCAGCACTGACAGGGGAAATGAGCAGTTCTTC. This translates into CASSTDRGNEQFF. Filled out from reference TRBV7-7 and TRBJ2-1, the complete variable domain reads GAGVSQSPRYKVTKRGQDVTLRCDPISSHATLYWYQQALGQGPEFLTYFNYEAQPDKSGLPSDRFSAERPEGSISTLTIQRTEQRDSAMYRCASSTDRGNEQFFGPGTRLTVL.

In DNA form, the CDR3 reads TGTGCCAGCTCACCGGGACAGGATACTTACAATGAGCAGTTCTTC. Protein product: CASSPGQDTYNEQFF. The rearrangement uses TRBV18 and TRBJ2-1; 8 bases line up with TRBD1. Per the germline V gene, CDR1 is KGHSH and CDR2 is LQKENI. There are 15 residues in the CDR3. The junction had 5 bases not matched to a gene; V was cut back by 3 bases and J by 4 bases. The variable domain in full, with the rest retrieved from reference TRBV18 and TRBJ2-1, is NAGVMQNPRHLVRRRGQEARLRCSPMKGHSHVYWYRQLPEEGLKFMVYLQKENIIDESGMPKERFSAEFPKEGPSILRIQQVVRGDSAAYFCASSPGQDTYNEQFFGPGTRLTVL.

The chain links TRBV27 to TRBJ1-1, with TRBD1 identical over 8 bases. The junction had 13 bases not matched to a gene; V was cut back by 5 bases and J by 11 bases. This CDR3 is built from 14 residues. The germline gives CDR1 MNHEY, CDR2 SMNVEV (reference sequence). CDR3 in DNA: TGTGCCAGCAGTCCTGGCGCAGGGGGCTTTTCCGCTTTCTTT. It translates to CASSPGAGGFSAFF.

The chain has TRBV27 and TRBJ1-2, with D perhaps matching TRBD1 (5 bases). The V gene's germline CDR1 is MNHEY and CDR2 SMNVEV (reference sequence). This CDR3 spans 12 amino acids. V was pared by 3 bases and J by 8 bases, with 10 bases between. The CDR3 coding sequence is TGTGCCAGCAGTTTTGCAGGGCACGGCTACACCTTC. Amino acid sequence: CASSFAGHGYTF.

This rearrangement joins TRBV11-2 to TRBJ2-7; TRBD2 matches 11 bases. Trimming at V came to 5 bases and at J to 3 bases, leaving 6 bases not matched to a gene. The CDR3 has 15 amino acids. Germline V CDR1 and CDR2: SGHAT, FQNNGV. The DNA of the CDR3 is TGTGCCAGCAGCCGTAGCGGGAGGGCTCTCTACGAGCAGTACTTC. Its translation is CASSRSGRALYEQYF.

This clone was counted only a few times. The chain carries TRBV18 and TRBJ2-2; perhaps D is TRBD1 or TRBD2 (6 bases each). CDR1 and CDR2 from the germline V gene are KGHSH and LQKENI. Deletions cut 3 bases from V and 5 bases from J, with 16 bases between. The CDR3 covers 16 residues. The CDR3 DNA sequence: TGTGCCAGCTCACCGCCGACAGGACGGGAGACCGGGGAGCTGTTTTTT. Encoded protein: CASSPPTGRETGELFF.

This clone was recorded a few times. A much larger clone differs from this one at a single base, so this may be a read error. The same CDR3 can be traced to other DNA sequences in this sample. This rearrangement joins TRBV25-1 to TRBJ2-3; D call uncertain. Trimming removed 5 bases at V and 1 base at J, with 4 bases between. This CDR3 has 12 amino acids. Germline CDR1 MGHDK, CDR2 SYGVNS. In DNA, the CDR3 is TGTGCCAGCAGTCGGGGCACAGATACGCAGTATTTT. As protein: CASSRGTDTQYF.

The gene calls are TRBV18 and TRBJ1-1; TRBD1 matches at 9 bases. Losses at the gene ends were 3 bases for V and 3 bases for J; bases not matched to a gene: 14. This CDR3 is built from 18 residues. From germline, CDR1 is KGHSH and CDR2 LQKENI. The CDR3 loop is CASSPSAPGTGSHTEAFF. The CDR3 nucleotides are TGTGCCAGCTCACCCTCAGCACCCGGGACAGGGTCCCACACTGAAGCTTTCTTT.

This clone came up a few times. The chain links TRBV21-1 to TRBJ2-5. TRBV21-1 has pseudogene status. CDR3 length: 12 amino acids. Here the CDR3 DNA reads TGTGCCAGCAGCAATGAAGGAGAGACCCAGTACTTC. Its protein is CASSNEGETQYF.

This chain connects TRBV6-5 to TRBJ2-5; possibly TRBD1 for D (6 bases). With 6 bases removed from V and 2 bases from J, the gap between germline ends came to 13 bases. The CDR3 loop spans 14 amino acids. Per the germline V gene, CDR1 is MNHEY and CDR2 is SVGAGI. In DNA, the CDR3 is TGTGCCAGCAGCCGAACAGGGCTTCAAGAGACCCAGTACTTC. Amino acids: CASSRTGLQETQYF.

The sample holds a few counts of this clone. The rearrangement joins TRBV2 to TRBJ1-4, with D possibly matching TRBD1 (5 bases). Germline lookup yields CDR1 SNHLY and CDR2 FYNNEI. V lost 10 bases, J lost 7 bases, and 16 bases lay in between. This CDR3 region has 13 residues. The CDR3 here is CATSGFRGEKLFF. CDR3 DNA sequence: TGTGCCACATCCGGGTTTAGGGGTGAAAAACTGTTTTTT. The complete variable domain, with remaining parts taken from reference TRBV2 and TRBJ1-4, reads EPEVTQTPSHQVTQMGQEVILRCVPISNHLYFYWYRQILGQKVEFLVSFYNNEISEKSEIFDDQFSVERPDGSNFTLKIRSTKLEDSAMYFCATSGFRGEKLFFGSGTQLSVL.

This CDR3 is CASSQRHHVGLANTDTQYF. The CDR3 DNA follows: TGCGCCAGCAGCCAACGCCACCATGTGGGACTAGCGAACACAGATACGCAGTATTTT. The genes are TRBV4-3 and TRBJ2-3; 10 bases are a match to TRBD2. This CDR3 comprises 19 residues. V lost 2 bases and J lost 2; bases outside the gene matches: 13. Germline V gene sequence: CDR1 LGHNA, CDR2 YSLEER.

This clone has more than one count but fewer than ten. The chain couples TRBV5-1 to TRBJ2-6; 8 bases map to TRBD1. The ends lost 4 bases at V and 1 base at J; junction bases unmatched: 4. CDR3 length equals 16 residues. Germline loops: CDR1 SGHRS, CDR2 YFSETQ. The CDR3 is CASSPRTGSGANVLTF. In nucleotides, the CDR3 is TGCGCCAGCAGCCCGCGGACAGGGTCTGGGGCCAACGTCCTGACTTTC.

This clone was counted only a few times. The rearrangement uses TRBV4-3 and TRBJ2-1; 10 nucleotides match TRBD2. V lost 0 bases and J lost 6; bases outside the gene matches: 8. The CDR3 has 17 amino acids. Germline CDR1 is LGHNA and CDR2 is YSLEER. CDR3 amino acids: CASSQEPQAGGRNEQFF. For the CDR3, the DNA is TGCGCCAGCAGCCAAGAGCCCCAAGCGGGAGGGCGCAATGAGCAGTTCTTC.

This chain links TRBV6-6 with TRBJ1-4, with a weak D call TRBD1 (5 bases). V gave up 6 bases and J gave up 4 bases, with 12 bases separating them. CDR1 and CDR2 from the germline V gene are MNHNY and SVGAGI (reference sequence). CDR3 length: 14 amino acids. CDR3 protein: CASSQQAYNEKLFF. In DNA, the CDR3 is TGTGCCAGCAGCCAACAGGCCTATAATGAAAAACTGTTTTTT.

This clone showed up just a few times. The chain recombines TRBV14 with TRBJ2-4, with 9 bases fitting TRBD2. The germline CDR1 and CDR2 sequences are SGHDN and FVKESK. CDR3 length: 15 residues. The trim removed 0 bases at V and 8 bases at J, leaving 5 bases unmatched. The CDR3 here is CASSQEAGGVDIQYF. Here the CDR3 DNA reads TGTGCCAGCAGCCAAGAAGCGGGAGGCGTGGACATTCAGTACTTC.

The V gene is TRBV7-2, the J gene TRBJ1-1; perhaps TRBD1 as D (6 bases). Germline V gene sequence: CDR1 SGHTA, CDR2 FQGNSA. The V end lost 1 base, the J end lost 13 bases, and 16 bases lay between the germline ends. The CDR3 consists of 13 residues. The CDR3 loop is CASSLVGGRAVFF. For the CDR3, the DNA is TGTGCCAGCAGCTTAGTGGGGGGGCGAGCGGTTTTCTTT.

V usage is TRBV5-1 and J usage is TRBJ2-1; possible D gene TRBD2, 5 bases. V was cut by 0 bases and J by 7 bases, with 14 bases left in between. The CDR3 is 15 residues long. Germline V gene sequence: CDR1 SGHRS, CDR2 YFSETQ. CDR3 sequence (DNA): TGCGCCAGCAGCTTGGACGGGGAAATGAGGAATGAGCAGTTCTTC. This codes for CASSLDGEMRNEQFF.

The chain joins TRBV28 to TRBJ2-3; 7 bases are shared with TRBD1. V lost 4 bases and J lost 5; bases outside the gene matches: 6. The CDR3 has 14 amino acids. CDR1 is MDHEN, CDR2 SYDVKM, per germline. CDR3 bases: TGTGCCAGCAGTTCCGATCCAGGGGGAGATACGCAGTATTTT. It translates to CASSSDPGGDTQYF. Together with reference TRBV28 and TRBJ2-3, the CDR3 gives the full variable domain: DVKVTQSSRYLVKRTGEKVFLECVQDMDHENMFWYRQDPGLGLRLIYFSYDVKMKEKGDIPEGYSVSREKKERFSLILESASTNQTSMYLCASSSDPGGDTQYFGPGTRLTVL.